One and the same sample provided the 14 T cell receptor beta chains below, sequenced in a study of primary melanoma T cells and metastatic recurrence. Profiling relied on immunoSEQ multiplex PCR, and the TCRdb table lists in-frame clones only, not all of them. The data contain more than 850 clones, about 74% of them singletons. The sample comprised melanoma tumor tissue. These receptors were taken from a human donor with melanoma.

The rearrangement joins TRBV15 to TRBJ2-5, with 8 bases aligning to TRBD1. V dropped 1 base and J dropped 2; count of bases not matched to a gene: 6. The CDR3 totals 16 residues. Germline values: CDR1 LNHNV, CDR2 YYDKDF (reference sequence). The chain's CDR3 is CATSRGSYRGQETQYF. The CDR3, as DNA: TGTGCCACCAGCAGAGGGAGTTACAGGGGGCAAGAGACCCAGTACTTC.

This clone was detected a few times. The chain employs TRBV15 and TRBJ2-3, with D perhaps matching TRBD1 (5 bases). CDR1 is LNHNV, CDR2 YYDKDF, per germline (reference sequence). Trimming stripped 0 bases from V and 0 bases from J, with 10 bases between. The CDR3 extends over 16 amino acids. CDR3 region: CATSREGQGSTDTQYF. The CDR3 DNA reads TGTGCCACCAGCAGAGAGGGGCAGGGAAGCACAGATACGCAGTATTTT. Full variable domain (missing parts from reference TRBV15 and TRBJ2-3): DAMVIQNPRYQVTQFGKPVTLSCSQTLNHNVMYWYQQKSSQAPKLLFHYYDKDFNNEADTPDNFQSRRPNTSFCFLDIRSPGLGDTAMYLCATSREGQGSTDTQYFGPGTRLTVL.

The J gene is TRBJ2-7, the V gene TRBV11-3, with a weak D call TRBD2 (6 bases). Germline V gene lookup returns CDR1 SGHNT and CDR2 YENEEA. Deletions cut 4 bases from V and 5 bases from J, with 18 bases between. This CDR3 contains 15 residues. CDR3 region: CASSSRGGPDHEQYF. In DNA, the CDR3 is TGTGCCAGCAGCTCCCGAGGAGGGCCCGACCACGAGCAGTACTTC.

Of note for this clone: An end of the junction does not agree with germline; a read error may underlie this. The chain recombines TRBV29-1 with TRBJ1-2, with D possibly being TRBD1 (5 bases). From germline, CDR1 is SQVTM and CDR2 ANQGSEA. There are 13 residues in the CDR3. The CDR3 reads CSVEGGGDYDYTF. DNA of the CDR3: TGCAGCGTTGAGGGGGGTGGCGACTATGACTACACCTTC.

V and J are TRBV11-3 and TRBJ2-6; D might be TRBD2 (6 bases). The CDR3 is made up of 19 amino acids. Germline assignment: CDR1 SGHNT and CDR2 YENEEA. V was shortened by 5 bases and J by 1 base, with 21 bases between the two germline ends. The CDR3 reads CASSLRPGGTLSGANVLTF. Here the CDR3 DNA reads TGTGCCAGCAGCCTCAGGCCGGGCGGGACCCTATCTGGGGCCAACGTCCTGACTTTC. The whole variable domain, filled in from reference TRBV11-3 and TRBJ2-6, reads EAGVVQSPRYKIIEKKQPVAFWCNPISGHNTLYWYLQNLGQGPELLIRYENEEAVDDSQLPKDRFSAERLKGVDSTLKIQPAELGDSAVYLCASSLRPGGTLSGANVLTFGAGSRLTVL.

The V and J genes are TRBV7-6 and TRBJ2-1; D ambiguous. With 3 bases removed from V and 0 bases from J, the gap between germline ends came to 9 bases. CDR3 size: 15 residues. CDR1 is SGHVS and CDR2 is FNYEAQ in the germline V gene. CDR3 DNA: TGTGCCAGCAGCTTGGAGCCGAGCTCCTACAATGAGCAGTTCTTC. It codes for CASSLEPSSYNEQFF.

This chain links TRBV19 with TRBJ2-7, with D maybe TRBD2 (6 bases). CDR1 and CDR2 from the germline V gene are LNHDA and SQIVND (reference sequence). Trimming cost V 5 bases and J 0 bases, with 20 bases left between them. This CDR3 contains 17 residues. DNA for the CDR3: TGTGCCAGTAGTCTCCGGAGGGGACCGAGGAGCTCCTACGAGCAGTACTTC. Encoded protein: CASSLRRGPRSSYEQYF.

The CDR3, as DNA: TGTGCCAGCAGCTTACATAGCTCCCGCTATAGCAATCAGCCCCAGCATTTT. Protein product: CASSLHSSRYSNQPQHF. V usage is TRBV11-3 and J usage is TRBJ1-5; D remains ambiguous. V lost 2 bases to trimming and J lost 0 bases, with 14 bases between them. The CDR3 totals 17 residues. Germline CDR1 and CDR2: SGHNT and YENEEA.

In its sample, this clone was seen a few times. The chain recombines TRBV28 with TRBJ2-5; 12 nucleotides match TRBD2. The CDR3 extends over 15 amino acids. The germline V gene has CDR1 MDHEN and CDR2 SYDVKM. V lost 10 bases to trimming and J lost 4 bases; unmatched junction nucleotides: 10. CDR3 sequence (DNA): TGTGCCATCACGGCACTAGCGGGGGGAGGAGAGACCCAGTACTTC. Residues: CAITALAGGGETQYF.

The genes are TRBV11-3 and TRBJ1-1; D is unclear. Germline assignment: CDR1 SGHNT and CDR2 YENEEA. This CDR3 region has 14 residues. Trimming removed 3 bases at V and 0 bases at J, with 8 bases between. CDR3 nucleotide sequence: TGTGCCAGCAGCTTGGGCGGGCTGAACACTGAAGCTTTCTTT. Translation: CASSLGGLNTEAFF.

The rearrangement uses TRBV6-8 and TRBJ2-7, with D possibly matching TRBD1 (6 bases). The V gene lost 10 bases and the J gene lost 2 bases, with 15 bases spanning the gap. The CDR3 covers 13 residues. The germline V gene encodes CDR1 MNHGY and CDR2 SAAAGT. As DNA, the CDR3 is TGTGCCACCACAGGGCTGACAGCCTACGAGCAGTACTTC. Translated, it gives CATTGLTAYEQYF.

V usage is TRBV6-8 and J usage is TRBJ1-1; 8 positions agree with TRBD1. Trimming cost V 2 bases and J 11 bases; bases outside gene matches: 10. The CDR3 sequence is 14 residues long. Germline V CDR1 and CDR2: MNHGY, SAAAGT. CDR3 DNA: TGTGCCAGCAGTTACGGGGGGACAGGCAGGCTGGCTTTCTTT. It encodes CASSYGGTGRLAFF.

This chain connects TRBV28 to TRBJ1-1; 7 positions agree with TRBD1. In germline, CDR1 is MDHEN, CDR2 SYDVKM. The CDR3 runs to 16 residues. V was pared by 5 bases and J by 1 base, with 10 bases of the junction left unmatched. In nucleotides, the CDR3 is TGTGCCAGCAGTCCTCAAGGACAGGTTTCGAACACTGAAGCTTTCTTT. Amino acid sequence: CASSPQGQVSNTEAFF.

A remark on this clone: Germline is not matched at one junction end, which may reflect a read error. The rearrangement links TRBV6-8 to TRBJ1-6; possible D gene TRBD1, 6 bases. Germline V gene lookup returns CDR1 MNHGY and CDR2 SAAAGT. CDR3 length: 14 residues. The CDR3 here is CAISRQGGNSPLHF. The CDR3 coding sequence is TGTGCCATCAGTCGACAAGGGGGGAATTCACCCCTCCACTTT.